The sequence of this TCR beta chain was determined in a study of CD8+ T cells in alopecia areata. Study summary: Transfer of skin from roughly 6-12-month-old C3H/HeJ graft donors with spontaneous alopecia was made to roughly 6-11-week-old female C3H/HeJ mice.

RNA was isolated and reverse transcribed to cDNA, the sequencing template. Using immunoSEQ multiplex PCR, the repertoire was profiled, and TCRdb retains in-frame clones only, with some absent. The sample yields around 300,000 clones, without any singletons. Comments on this clone: Its antigen is currently unknown. Gene names are mouse gene names. The read falls 4 residues short of the CDR3 end, and the missing part is taken from the germline J gene.

CDR1 and CDR2 (germline): NSQYPW, LRSPGD (reference sequence). Between the trimmed V and J ends, which lost 0 bases and 0 bases, there was a span of 10 bases. The CDR3 is 16 residues long. Study findings and constraints: Especially in alopecia totalis/universalis, lesional scalp showed greater clonality than normal scalp did. When scalp samples are sequenced, resident alphabeta T cells of normal skin are also captured.

Cells from pooled cutaneous lymph nodes were sorted by CD4, CD8alpha, NKG2D, NKG2ACE and other markers. The gene calls are TRBV1 and TRBJ2-5; tentative D call: TRBD2 (6 bases). Specimen: CD4+ T cells sorted from a lymph node. The TCR was taken from a C3H/HeJ mouse with alopecia areata. MHC haplotype: H2-k. The part of the CDR3 DNA that was read is TGCACCTGCAGTGCAGATAACCTGGGGAACCAAGAC. Translating gives CTCSADNLGNQD. The entire CDR3 sequence reads CTCSADNLGNQDTQYF.